Each of the 2 T cell receptor beta chains below was sequenced from the same sample in a study of CD8+CD57+ T cells in acquired aplastic anemia. It was genomic DNA that served as the template for profiling TCR beta VDJ and CDR3. TCRdb redid the calling of the reads with MiXCR, one entry per CDR3 protein. The sample lists about 200,000 distinct CDR3 sequences, almost 50% seen once, with 15% to 20% in the top ten. Patients chosen for sequencing had CD8+CD57+ cells that had expanded, as shown by flow cytometry. Material: sorted CD4+, CD8+, or CD8+CD57+ T cells (not recorded which) from PBMCs. These receptors all stem from a human donor with aplastic anemia.

V is TRBV7-9 and J is TRBJ2-7; D tentatively reads TRBD1 or TRBD2 (5 bases each). This CDR3 is 15 amino acids long. The ends were cut back, 3 bases at V and 5 bases at J, with 17 bases in the middle. CDR1 is SEHNR and CDR2 is FQNEAQ in the germline V gene (reference sequence). CDR3 DNA sequence: TGTGCCAGCAGCTTTAGGATAGGGACGGCCCACGAGCAGTACTTC. Its protein is CASSFRIGTAHEQYF.

The chain links TRBV20-1 to TRBJ2-7; a weak D match, TRBD1 (6 bases). V was shortened by 1 base and J by 2 bases, with 12 bases between the two germline ends. This CDR3 comprises 14 residues. Per germline, CDR1 DFQATT and CDR2 SNEGSKA (reference sequence). As DNA, the CDR3 is TGCAGTGCTAGAGCGAGGACAGTGACCTACGAGCAGTACTTC. Translating gives CSARARTVTYEQYF.